This T cell receptor beta chain was sequenced during a study of T-cell memory formation after mild COVID-19. Study in general: TCR clusters largely stayed donor specific. Points from the study as a whole: Cross-reactive memory apparently joined, as some responding clones appeared in pre-infection memory. Clones from the second wave (peaking day 37) had unconfirmed SARS-CoV-2 specificity.

CDR3 length equals 16 residues. V shed 4 bases, J shed 4 bases, and the junction held 8 bases outside the gene matches. CDR1 and CDR2 (germline): SGHVS, FQNEAQ. TCRdb analysed the 5' RACE reads with MiXCR anew, one entry per CDR3 protein. The table has 40,000 to 60,000 distinct CDR3 sequences, 27% seen once. This clonotype was picked up a small number of times. Its specificity is unknown. The genes are TRBV7-8 and TRBJ2-3, with 10 bases fitting TRBD2. Sequencing used PBMCs or a T cell subset sorted from them (not recorded which). This receptor was obtained from a man younger than 35 who had mild COVID-19 (a few samples of this study predate the infection). Cell type and time point are not known. Written as DNA, the CDR3 is TGTGCCAGCAGCTCTCGCAGCGGGGGGGCCCCAGATACGCAGTATTTT. Amino acid sequence: CASSSRSGGAPDTQYF.